These 24 T cell receptor beta chains originate from one sample sequenced in a study of control samples from healthy donors and cancer patients. The method was immunoSEQ multiplex PCR; TCRdb's version includes in-frame clones alone and lacks a portion of them. This sample has 95,000 to 100,000 clones, with around 82% found just once. Sequencing was done on a sample of blood. The receptor set was obtained from a man aged 60 to 75 in good health.

V is TRBV9 and J is TRBJ1-2, with 7 bases lining up with TRBD1. Per the germline V gene, CDR1 is SGDLS and CDR2 is YYNGEE. The CDR3 has 14 amino acids. With V trimmed by 0 bases and J by 5 bases, 4 bases remained unmatched. CDR3 coding DNA: TGTGCCAGCAGCGTAGATGAGACAGGGTATGGCTACACCTTC. Its protein is CASSVDETGYGYTF.

The chain uses TRBV30 and TRBJ1-1, with D hard to call. The CDR3 loop spans 13 amino acids. The germline V and J ends were trimmed by 2 bases and 0 bases, with 7 bases remaining between them. Germline V gives CDR1 GTSNPN, CDR2 SVGIG (reference sequence). This chain's CDR3 is CAWSITLNTEAFF. CDR3 nucleotide sequence: TGTGCCTGGAGTATTACTTTGAACACTGAAGCTTTCTTT. Using reference TRBV30 and TRBJ1-1 for the parts outside the CDR3, the full variable domain is SQTIHQWPATLVQPVGSPLSLECTVEGTSNPNLYWYRQAAGRGLQLLFYSVGIGQISSEVPQNLSASRPQDRQFILSSKKLLLSDSGFYLCAWSITLNTEAFFGQGTRLTVV.

The chain employs TRBV21-1 and TRBJ2-5; the table's D call of TRBD2 was not tested on the DNA. TRBV21-1 is annotated as a pseudogene. The CDR3 has 9 residues. The CDR3: CASIKTQYF. For the CDR3, the DNA is TGTGCCAGCATAAAGACCCAGTACTTC.

CDR3 in amino acids: CASSPGLESEAFF. For the CDR3, the DNA is TGTGCCAGCAGCCCAGGACTCGAATCTGAAGCTTTCTTT. The rearrangement joins TRBV11-2 to TRBJ1-1, with D hard to call. The CDR3 totals 13 residues. V was shortened by 5 bases and J by 6 bases, with 13 bases between the two germline ends. Germline CDR1 and CDR2: SGHAT and FQNNGV.

This chain joins TRBV9 and TRBJ2-7, with D possibly TRBD2 on 5 matching bases. The CDR3 spans 12 residues. The germline gives CDR1 SGDLS, CDR2 YYNGEE. V was cut by 4 bases and J by 6 bases, with 11 bases left in between. CDR3 loop: CASSPGGLEQYF. CDR3 DNA sequence: TGTGCCAGCAGCCCTGGAGGACTCGAGCAGTACTTC.

The chain is built from TRBV11-1 and TRBJ2-7, with TRBD1 as a possible D gene (5 bases). V was trimmed by 1 base and J by 3 bases, leaving 10 bases between them. Germline lookup yields CDR1 SGHAT and CDR2 FQDESV (reference sequence). The CDR3 covers 14 residues. In nucleotides, the CDR3 is TGTGCCAGCAGCTTAGAGGGGATACGCTACGAGCAGTACTTC. Amino acids: CASSLEGIRYEQYF.

The chain combines TRBV30 with TRBJ2-7; D not certain. CDR1 and CDR2 (germline): GTSNPN, SVGIG (reference sequence). Trimming left V 5 bases short and J 0 bases short, with 11 bases between. This CDR3 spans 13 amino acids. CDR3 nucleotide sequence: TGTGCCTGGTCGATATCGCTCTCCTACGAGCAGTACTTC. Translating it yields CAWSISLSYEQYF.

This clone was seen only once. This CDR3 is also generated by other DNA sequences in the sample. V usage is TRBV7-9 and J usage is TRBJ2-7; 10 positions match TRBD1. The length of the CDR3 is 14 residues. Germline V CDR1 and CDR2: SEHNR, FQNEAQ (reference sequence). Trimming removed 4 bases from V and 1 base from J; junction bases left unmatched: 1. The CDR3 loop is CASSWDRGSYEQYF. CDR3 in DNA: TGTGCCAGCAGCTGGGACAGGGGATCCTACGAGCAGTACTTC.

This rearrangement joins TRBV3-1 (or the pseudogene TRBV3-2) to TRBJ2-3, with D unresolved. V was trimmed by 4 bases and J by 6 bases, leaving 8 bases between them. Germline loops: CDR1 LGHDT, CDR2 YNNKEL (reference sequence). The CDR3 contains 12 residues. The CDR3, as DNA: TGTGCCAGCAGCCTCAGAAGGGATACGCAGTATTTT. Translated, it gives CASSLRRDTQYF.

This rearrangement joins TRBV28 to TRBJ2-7; 10 bases match TRBD1. CDR1 MDHEN and CDR2 SYDVKM come from the germline V gene. The CDR3 length is 16 residues. J lost 3 bases, V lost 7 bases, and 12 bases had no gene match. The CDR3 spells CASTSPPRTGGYEQYF. DNA for the CDR3: TGTGCCAGCACCTCCCCCCCCCGGACAGGGGGCTACGAGCAGTACTTC. Together with reference TRBV28 and TRBJ2-7, the CDR3 gives the full variable domain: DVKVTQSSRYLVKRTGEKVFLECVQDMDHENMFWYRQDPGLGLRLIYFSYDVKMKEKGDIPEGYSVSREKKERFSLILESASTNQTSMYLCASTSPPRTGGYEQYFGPGTRLTVT.

This sequence joins TRBV7-9 and TRBJ2-4; no clear D gene. The germline V gene encodes CDR1 SEHNR and CDR2 FQNEAQ (reference sequence). V was trimmed by 1 base and J by 6 bases, leaving 4 bases between them. This CDR3 has 12 amino acids. DNA of the CDR3: TGTGCCAGCAGCTTAGTCCTAAACATTCAGTACTTC. Protein product: CASSLVLNIQYF.

This clone occurred once. The CDR3 here is CASSLLGSGANVLTF. CDR3 nucleotide sequence: TGTGCCAGCAGCTTATTGGGCTCTGGGGCCAACGTCCTGACTTTC. This chain connects TRBV7-9 to TRBJ2-6; D is undetermined. Germline CDR1 and CDR2: SEHNR and FQNEAQ (reference sequence). This CDR3 contains 15 residues. Trimming took 2 bases from V and 0 from J, leaving 5 bases between them.

This clone has just one count. This chain uses TRBV5-1 with TRBJ1-2, with 8 nucleotides matching TRBD1. V lost 4 bases and J lost 4; bases outside the gene matches: 3. CDR3 length: 13 amino acids. Germline CDR1 reads SGHRS; CDR2 reads YFSETQ. For the CDR3, the DNA is TGCGCCAGCAGCCCGGACAGGGCCTATGGCTACACCTTC. As protein: CASSPDRAYGYTF.

J is TRBJ1-1 and V is TRBV6-5, with 7 nucleotides matching TRBD1. Per the germline V gene, CDR1 is MNHEY and CDR2 is SVGAGI. J gave up 4 bases and V 6 bases, and 5 bases lay outside the gene matches. The CDR3 length is 13 residues. The CDR3 loop is CASRGQAGTEAFF. The CDR3 region has the DNA TGTGCCAGCAGAGGACAGGCGGGCACTGAAGCTTTCTTT.

The J gene is TRBJ1-2, the V gene TRBV7-8, with 7 nucleotides matching TRBD1. The CDR3 runs 11 residues. The V segment lost 5 bases and the J segment 8 bases; nucleotides outside the gene matches: 2. The germline V gene has CDR1 SGHVS and CDR2 FQNEAQ. This CDR3 is CASSQGGGYTF. As DNA, the CDR3 is TGTGCCAGCAGCCAGGGGGGCGGCTACACCTTC.

V usage is TRBV6-5 and J usage is TRBJ2-7, with 9 bases fitting TRBD1. The CDR3 contains 14 residues. Germline V CDR1 and CDR2: MNHEY, SVGAGI. Trimming cost V 6 bases and J 3 bases; bases outside gene matches: 6. CDR3 sequence: CASRDRGLHYEQYF. CDR3 bases: TGTGCCAGCAGGGACAGGGGACTCCACTACGAGCAGTACTTC.

The CDR3 sequence: CASSFVEGNEQFF. As DNA, the CDR3 is TGTGCCAGCAGTTTTGTGGAGGGAAATGAGCAGTTCTTC. The gene calls are TRBV12-3 or TRBV12-4 and TRBJ2-1; D might be TRBD2 (6 bases). This CDR3 spans 13 amino acids. The V end lost 3 bases, the J end lost 7 bases, and 10 bases lay between the germline ends.

The CDR3: CASSLTSYSSYNEQFF. CDR3 sequence (DNA): TGTGCCAGCAGCCTGACAAGTTATAGCTCCTACAATGAGCAGTTCTTC. The chain employs TRBV4-2 and TRBJ2-1; D is ambiguous. The CDR3 extends over 16 amino acids. V lost 4 bases to trimming and J lost 0 bases, with 13 bases between them. CDR1 is LGHNA, CDR2 YNFKEQ, per germline.

The chain employs TRBV2 and TRBJ1-2; 11 bases are a match to TRBD1. Germline values: CDR1 SNHLY, CDR2 FYNNEI. V gave up 6 bases and J gave up 7 bases; unmatched junction bases: 10. The CDR3 consists of 15 residues. DNA of the CDR3: TGTGCCAGCAGCGAAAGTGGGACAGGGGGTAGTGGCTACACCTTC. Translated: CASSESGTGGSGYTF.

This clone is a singleton in its sample. This chain connects TRBV19 to TRBJ1-5; D might be TRBD1 (5 bases). Germline-derived CDR1 and CDR2 are LNHDA and SQIVND (reference sequence). Trimming removed 1 base at V and 0 bases at J, with 10 bases between. The CDR3 consists of 16 residues. CDR3 nucleotides: TGTGCCAGTAGTATAGGGGCAGGGAGTAGCAATCAGCCCCAGCATTTT. Protein product: CASSIGAGSSNQPQHF.

This clone turned up a few times. The chain links TRBV3-1 (or the pseudogene TRBV3-2) to TRBJ2-2; 16 nucleotides agree with TRBD2. This CDR3 region has 20 residues. Germline lookup yields CDR1 LGHDT and CDR2 YNNKEL (reference sequence). J lost 4 bases, V lost 0 bases, and 8 bases had no gene match. The CDR3 sequence is CASSQDLGLAGGPGTGELFF. In DNA, the CDR3 is TGTGCCAGCAGCCAAGATCTGGGACTAGCGGGGGGGCCGGGCACCGGGGAGCTGTTTTTT.

This clone was observed a few times. The chain has TRBV3-1 (or the pseudogene TRBV3-2) and TRBJ2-6, with D perhaps TRBD1 or TRBD2 (6 bases each). The germline gives CDR1 LGHDT, CDR2 YNNKEL (reference sequence). Deletions cut 1 base from V and 2 bases from J, with 12 bases between. The CDR3 has 17 residues. DNA for the CDR3: TGTGCCAGCAGCCAAGGAAGAAGGGGGGCTGGGGCCAACGTCCTGACTTTC. This codes for CASSQGRRGAGANVLTF.

The chain combines TRBV5-4 with TRBJ2-2; 7 bases line up with TRBD2. Germline trimming cut 2 bases from V and 1 base from J; bases unmatched to any gene: 2. The CDR3 is made up of 15 amino acids. CDR1 is SGHNT and CDR2 is YYREEE in the germline V gene (reference sequence). For the CDR3, the DNA is TGTGCCAGCAGCTTACCTAGCGGGAACACCGGGGAGCTGTTTTTT. Amino acids: CASSLPSGNTGELFF.

The V call is TRBV7-8, the J call TRBJ2-7, with D maybe TRBD2 (7 bases). The CDR3 loop spans 17 amino acids. The V gene's germline CDR1 is SGHVS and CDR2 FQNEAQ. Trimming cost V 1 base and J 2 bases, with 18 bases left between them. CDR3 in DNA: TGTGCCAGCAGCTTAGGGGGGCCGTGGGAGGGACCCTACGAGCAGTACTTC. Residues: CASSLGGPWEGPYEQYF.